The 12 T cell receptor beta chains below were found in one sample sequenced in a study of shared clonotypes between healthy human individuals. The data were produced by immunoSEQ multiplex PCR, yet TCRdb's version contains in-frame clones alone and is incomplete. The sample holds 490,000 or so clones, roughly four fifths seen once. The specimen sequenced was PBMCs. These receptors were taken from a middle-aged woman in good health. Some clones in this sample may be carry-over from other donors' samples.

This rearrangement joins TRBV9 to TRBJ2-5; possible D gene TRBD2, 6 bases. V was clipped by 0 bases and J by 11 bases, with 17 bases between them. The CDR3 totals 14 residues. CDR1 is SGDLS, CDR2 YYNGEE, per germline. Here the CDR3 reads CASSVDVQAREQYF. The DNA for the CDR3 is TGTGCCAGCAGCGTAGATGTGCAGGCACGGGAGCAGTACTTC.

This rearrangement joins TRBV5-4 to TRBJ1-2, with D possibly being TRBD1 (6 bases). The ends were cut back, 0 bases at V and 0 bases at J, with 12 bases in the middle. The CDR3 extends over 16 amino acids. CDR1 is SGHNT and CDR2 is YYREEE in the germline V gene (reference sequence). The CDR3 DNA follows: TGTGCCAGCAGCTTGGGGACAGACGAAACTAACTATGGCTACACCTTC. Protein product: CASSLGTDETNYGYTF.

This chain links TRBV18 with TRBJ1-4, with D possibly being TRBD1 (6 bases). CDR1 KGHSH and CDR2 LQKENI come from the germline V gene. Trimming pared 5 bases from V and 3 bases from J, leaving 19 bases between. This CDR3 spans 17 amino acids. The CDR3 sequence: CASSLQGGDAANEKLFF. CDR3 bases: TGTGCCAGCTCATTACAGGGCGGGGATGCGGCTAATGAAAAACTGTTTTTT.

This clone appeared once. The rearrangement links TRBV5-1 to TRBJ2-3, with a possible D match to TRBD2 (6 bases). V was clipped by 3 bases and J by 3 bases, with 8 bases between them. Germline V CDR1 and CDR2: SGHRS, YFSETQ. The CDR3 spans 13 residues. The chain's CDR3 is CASSSLATDTQYF. The CDR3 DNA reads as TGCGCCAGCAGCTCCCTAGCGACAGATACGCAGTATTTT.

This clone was seen more than once but under ten times. This rearrangement joins TRBV2 to TRBJ2-5; TRBD2 aligns across 7 bases. J was trimmed by 0 bases and V by 6 bases; bases with no gene match: 4. CDR1 and CDR2 (germline): SNHLY, FYNNEI. The CDR3 spans 14 residues. This chain's CDR3 is CASSRTSDQETQYF. CDR3 nucleotides: TGTGCCAGCAGCCGCACTAGCGACCAAGAGACCCAGTACTTC.

This clone was counted only a few times. One end of the junction does not line up with germline, which may come from a read error. The rearrangement uses TRBV27 and TRBJ1-4; D might be TRBD1 (5 bases). The germline CDR1 and CDR2 sequences are MNHEY and SMNVEV (reference sequence). The CDR3 spans 17 residues. The CDR3 protein is CASSPIRESTTNEKLFF. The CDR3 region has the DNA TGTGCCAGCAGTCCCATCAGGGAAAGTACAACAAATGAAAAACTGTTTTTT.

The chain has TRBV18 and TRBJ2-5, with 9 bases identical to TRBD2. With 3 bases clipped from V and 2 bases from J, the junction kept 7 bases outside the gene matches. There are 16 residues in the CDR3. Germline CDR1 and CDR2: KGHSH and LQKENI. CDR3 residues: CASSPLAGDLQETQYF. As DNA, the CDR3 is TGTGCCAGCTCACCTTTAGCGGGAGACCTTCAAGAGACCCAGTACTTC.

The CDR3 DNA reads TGCAGCGTTGAAGGCAAGTACAATGAGCAGTTCTTC. As protein: CSVEGKYNEQFF. V is TRBV29-1 and J is TRBJ2-1; D gene uncertain. The CDR3 is 12 residues long. Germline-derived CDR1 and CDR2 are SQVTM and ANQGSEA. Trimming shortened V by 1 base and J by 4 bases, and 5 bases separated the two germline ends.

Written as DNA, the CDR3 is TGTGCCAGCAGCTCCCCTCCCGGGTCCCCTTTCTCTGGGGCCAACGTCCTGACTTTC. Protein sequence: CASSSPPGSPFSGANVLTF. The V gene is TRBV9, the J gene TRBJ2-6, with D unclear. The CDR3 is 19 residues long. V was trimmed by 4 bases and J by 0 bases, leaving 20 bases between them. The V gene's germline CDR1 is SGDLS and CDR2 YYNGEE. The full variable domain, with the rest looked up from reference TRBV9 and TRBJ2-6, is DSGVTQTPKHLITATGQRVTLRCSPRSGDLSVYWYQQSLDQGLQFLIQYYNGEERAKGNILERFSAQQFPDLHSELNLSSLELGDSALYFCASSSPPGSPFSGANVLTFGAGSRLTVL.

The V gene is TRBV30, the J gene TRBJ2-7; 7 bases align to TRBD2. Germline CDR1 and CDR2: GTSNPN and SVGIG (reference sequence). With V trimmed by 4 bases and J by 2 bases, 2 bases remained unmatched. CDR3 length: 12 residues. The CDR3 loop is CAWTLATYEQYF. The CDR3 DNA sequence: TGTGCCTGGACACTAGCGACCTACGAGCAGTACTTC.

The chain is built from TRBV6-6 and TRBJ1-2; possible D gene TRBD1, 6 bases. V gave up 6 bases and J gave up 7 bases, with 15 bases separating them. The CDR3 sequence is 13 residues long. The V gene's germline CDR1 is MNHNY and CDR2 SVGAGI (reference sequence). The CDR3 region is CASRPQGTGGYTF. DNA of the CDR3: TGTGCCAGCAGGCCACAGGGAACCGGTGGCTACACCTTC.

The chain recombines TRBV2 with TRBJ2-1, with 7 bases identical to TRBD2. This CDR3 has 17 residues. The germline V gene has CDR1 SNHLY and CDR2 FYNNEI. With 6 bases clipped from V and 4 bases from J, the junction kept 15 bases outside the gene matches. CDR3 nucleotides: TGTGCCAGCAGGGTCACCACTCTAGCGGTCCTATACAATGAGCAGTTCTTC. Protein: CASRVTTLAVLYNEQFF. The variable domain in full, completed from reference TRBV2 and TRBJ2-1, reads EPEVTQTPSHQVTQMGQEVILRCVPISNHLYFYWYRQILGQKVEFLVSFYNNEISEKSEIFDDQFSVERPDGSNFTLKIRSTKLEDSAMYFCASRVTTLAVLYNEQFFGPGTRLTVL.